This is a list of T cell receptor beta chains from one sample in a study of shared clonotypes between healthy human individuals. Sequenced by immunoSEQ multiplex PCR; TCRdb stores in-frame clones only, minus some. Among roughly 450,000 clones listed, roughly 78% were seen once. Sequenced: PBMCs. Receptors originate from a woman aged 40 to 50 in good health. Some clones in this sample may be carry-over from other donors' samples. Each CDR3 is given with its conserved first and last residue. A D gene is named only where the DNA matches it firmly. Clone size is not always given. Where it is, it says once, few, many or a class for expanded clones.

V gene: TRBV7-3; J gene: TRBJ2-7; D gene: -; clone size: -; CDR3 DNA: TGTGCCAGCAGCTTACCCGAGGGAGTGCAGTACTTC; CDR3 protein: CASSLPEGVQYF
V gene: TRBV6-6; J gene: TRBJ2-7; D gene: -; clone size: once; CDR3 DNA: TGTGCCAGCGACGACAGGCTCTACGAGCAGTACTTC; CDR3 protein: CASDDRLYEQYF
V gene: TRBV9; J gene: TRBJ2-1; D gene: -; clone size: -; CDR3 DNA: TGTGCCAGCAGCGTAGTTGCGGGCGGCAACTATGAGCAGTTCTTC; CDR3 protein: CASSVVAGGNYEQFF
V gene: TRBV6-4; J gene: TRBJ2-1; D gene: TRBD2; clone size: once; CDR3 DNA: TGTGCCAGCAGCGCACTAGCGGGAGAAGATGAGCAGTTCTTC; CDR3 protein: CASSALAGEDEQFF
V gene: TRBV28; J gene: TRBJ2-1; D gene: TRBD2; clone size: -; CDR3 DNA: TGTGCCAGCAGTTTAGGACGGGAGGAATACAATGAGCAGTTCTTC; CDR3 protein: CASSLGREEYNEQFF
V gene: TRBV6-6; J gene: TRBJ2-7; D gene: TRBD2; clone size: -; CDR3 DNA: TGTGCCAGCATAGCCCCTCTAGCGGGAAACTACGAGCAGTACTTC; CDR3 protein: CASIAPLAGNYEQYF
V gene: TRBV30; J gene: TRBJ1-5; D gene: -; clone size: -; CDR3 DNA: TGTGCCTGGAGCAGTCAGGGTGACCAGCCCCAGCATTTT; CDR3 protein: CAWSSQGDQPQHF
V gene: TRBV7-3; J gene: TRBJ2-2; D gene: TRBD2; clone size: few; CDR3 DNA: TGTGCCAGCAGCGAACCGGGACTAGGTGCCGGGGAGCTGTTTTTT; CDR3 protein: CASSEPGLGAGELFF
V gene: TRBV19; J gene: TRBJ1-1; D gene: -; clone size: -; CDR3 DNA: TGTGCCAGTAGTACAACAGCTAACACTGAAGCTTTCTTT; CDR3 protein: CASSTTANTEAFF
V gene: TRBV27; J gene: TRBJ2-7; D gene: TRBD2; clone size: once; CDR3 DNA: TGTGCCAGCAGTTCCCCCGGTAAAGGGGAGGGCGAGCAGTACTTC; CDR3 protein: CASSSPGKGEGEQYF
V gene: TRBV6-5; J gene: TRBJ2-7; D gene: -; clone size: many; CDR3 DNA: TGTGCCAGCAGTTCGGGACCTAACCATAAGCAGTACTTC; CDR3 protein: CASSSGPNHKQYF
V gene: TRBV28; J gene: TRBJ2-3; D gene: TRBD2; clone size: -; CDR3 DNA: TGTGCCAGCAGTTTGACCGGGACTAGCAGCACAGATACGCAGTATTTT; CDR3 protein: CASSLTGTSSTDTQYF
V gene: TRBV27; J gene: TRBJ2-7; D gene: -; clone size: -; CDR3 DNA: TGTGCCAGCAGTTTCGGGCAGGGATCCTACGAGCAGTACTTC; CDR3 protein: CASSFGQGSYEQYF
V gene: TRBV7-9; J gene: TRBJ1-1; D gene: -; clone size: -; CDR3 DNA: TGTGCCAGCAGCTTAAGTTATCTAACCTCGAACACTGAAGCTTTCTTT; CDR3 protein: CASSLSYLTSNTEAFF
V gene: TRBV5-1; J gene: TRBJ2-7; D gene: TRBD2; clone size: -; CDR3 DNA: TGCGCCAGCAGCTTGGCCCCCGGACTAGCGGGGGGCTACGAGCAGTACTTC; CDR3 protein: CASSLAPGLAGGYEQYF
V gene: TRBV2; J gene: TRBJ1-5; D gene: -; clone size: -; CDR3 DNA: TGTGCCAGCAGTGCCAGGGCGCAACAGCCCCAGCATTTT; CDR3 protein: CASSARAQQPQHF
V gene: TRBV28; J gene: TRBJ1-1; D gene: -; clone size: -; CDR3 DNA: TGTGCCAGCAGGCCGCAGGGGTTAAATACTGAAGCTTTCTTT; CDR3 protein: CASRPQGLNTEAFF
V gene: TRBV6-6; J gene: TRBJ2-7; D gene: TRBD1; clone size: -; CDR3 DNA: TGTGCCAGCAGTCTACCGGGACAGGGGGTTTACGAGCAGTACTTC; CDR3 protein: CASSLPGQGVYEQYF
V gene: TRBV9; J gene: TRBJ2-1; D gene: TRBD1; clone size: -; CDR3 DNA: TGTGCCAGCAGCGTAACTGGACAGGGCGTAAATGAGCAGTTCTTC; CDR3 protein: CASSVTGQGVNEQFF
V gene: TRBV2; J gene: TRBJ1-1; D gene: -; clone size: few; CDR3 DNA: TGTGCCAGCACTCGGACAATGAACACTGAAGCTTTCTTT; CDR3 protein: CASTRTMNTEAFF
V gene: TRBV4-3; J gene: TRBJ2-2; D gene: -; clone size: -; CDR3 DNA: TGCGCCAGCAGCCAAGTTGCTGTCGGGACGTACACCGGGGAGCTGTTTTTT; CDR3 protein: CASSQVAVGTYTGELFF
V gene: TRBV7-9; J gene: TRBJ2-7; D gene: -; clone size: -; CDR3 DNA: TGTGCCAGCAGCTTAGCAGGGAGGACGCGGTACTTC; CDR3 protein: CASSLAGRTRYF
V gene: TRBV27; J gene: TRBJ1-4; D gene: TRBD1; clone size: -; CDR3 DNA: TGTGCCAGCAGTTTATCGCTTACAGGGGTGGGGGAAAAACTGTTTTTT; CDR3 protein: CASSLSLTGVGEKLFF
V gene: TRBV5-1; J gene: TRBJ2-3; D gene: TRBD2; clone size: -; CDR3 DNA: TGCGCCAGCAGCTCGGGGACTAGCGGGGATTACACAGATACGCAGTATTTT; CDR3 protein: CASSSGTSGDYTDTQYF
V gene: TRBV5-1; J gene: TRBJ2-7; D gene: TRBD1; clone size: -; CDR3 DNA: TGCGCCAGCAGCCGACAGGGAACCCACGAGCAGTACTTC; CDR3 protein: CASSRQGTHEQYF
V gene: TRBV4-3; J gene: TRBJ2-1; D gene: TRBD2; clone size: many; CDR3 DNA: TGCGCCAGCAGCCAAGATGGCGGGAGGTACAATGAGCAGTTCTTC; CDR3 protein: CASSQDGGRYNEQFF
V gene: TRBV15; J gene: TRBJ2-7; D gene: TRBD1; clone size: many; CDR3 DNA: TGTGCCACCAGGACCGGGACAGAAGTAAAAGTCTCCTACGAGCAGTACTTC; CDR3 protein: CATRTGTEVKVSYEQYF
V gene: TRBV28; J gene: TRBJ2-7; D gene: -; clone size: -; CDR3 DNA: TGTGCCAGCAGTTTTGGGAACTCCTACGAGCAGTACTTC; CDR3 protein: CASSFGNSYEQYF
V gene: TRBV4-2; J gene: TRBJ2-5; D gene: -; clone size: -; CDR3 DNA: TGTGCCAGCAGCCCACCATACCGGGAAGAGACCCAGTACTTC; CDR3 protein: CASSPPYREETQYF
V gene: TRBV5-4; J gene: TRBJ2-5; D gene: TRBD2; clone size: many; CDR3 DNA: TGTGCCAGCAGCCCCTGGACTAGCGGAGAACAAGAGACCCAGTACTTC; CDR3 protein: CASSPWTSGEQETQYF
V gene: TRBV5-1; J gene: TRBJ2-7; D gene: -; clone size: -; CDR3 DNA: TGCGCCAGCAGCGGGGCGGGTGATCCCTACGAGCAGTACTTC; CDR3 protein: CASSGAGDPYEQYF
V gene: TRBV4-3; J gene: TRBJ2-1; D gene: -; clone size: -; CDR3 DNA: TGCGCCAGCAGCCAAGATAGGGCAGGGTCCTACAATGAGCAGTTCTTC; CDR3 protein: CASSQDRAGSYNEQFF
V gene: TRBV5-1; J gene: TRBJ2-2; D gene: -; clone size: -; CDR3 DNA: TGCGCCAGCAGCTTGGTTTTAGGCGGGGAGCTGTTTTTT; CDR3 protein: CASSLVLGGELFF
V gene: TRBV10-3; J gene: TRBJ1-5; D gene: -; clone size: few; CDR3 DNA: TGTGCCATCAGCGGTGGGTGGGGGAGCAATCAGCCCCAGCATTTT; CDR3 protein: CAISGGWGSNQPQHF
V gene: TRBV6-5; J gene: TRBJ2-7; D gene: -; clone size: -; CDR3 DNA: TGTGCCAGCAGTTACTCGGGAACCTACGAGCAGTACTTC; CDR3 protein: CASSYSGTYEQYF
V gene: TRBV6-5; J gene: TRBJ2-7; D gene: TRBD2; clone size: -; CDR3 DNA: TGTGCCAGCAGTTACACGGCTAGCGGGAGTGCCGAGCAGTACTTC; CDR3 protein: CASSYTASGSAEQYF
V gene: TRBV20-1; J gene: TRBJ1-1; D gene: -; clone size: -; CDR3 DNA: TGCAGTGCTACCAGGGTTCCTGAAGCTTTCTTT; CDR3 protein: CSATRVPEAFF
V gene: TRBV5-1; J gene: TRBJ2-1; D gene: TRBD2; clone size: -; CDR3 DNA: TGCGCCAGCAGCTTGTTAATAGCGGGGAACAATGAGCGGTTCTTC; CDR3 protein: CASSLLIAGNNERFF
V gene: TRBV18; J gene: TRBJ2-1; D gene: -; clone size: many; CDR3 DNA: TGTGCCAGCTCACCGGTGGGTCGGGGAGGTGAGCAGTTCTTC; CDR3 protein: CASSPVGRGGEQFF
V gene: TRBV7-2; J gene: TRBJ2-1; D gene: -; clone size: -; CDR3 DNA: TGTGCCAGCAGCTTAGGACCGAACAATGAGCAGTTCTTC; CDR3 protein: CASSLGPNNEQFF
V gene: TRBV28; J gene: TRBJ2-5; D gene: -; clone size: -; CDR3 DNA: TGTGCCAGCAGTTTGAGGGGTGTAGAGACCCAGTACTTC; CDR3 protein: CASSLRGVETQYF
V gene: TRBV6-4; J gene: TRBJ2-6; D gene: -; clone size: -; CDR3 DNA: TGTGCCAGCAGTGGCGGGGAGGCCTCTGGGGCCAACGTCCTGACTTTC; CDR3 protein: CASSGGEASGANVLTF
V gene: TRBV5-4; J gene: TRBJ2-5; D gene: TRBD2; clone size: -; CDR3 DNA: TGTGCCAGCAGCATGGGGGGGACCCGCCGAGTCGAGACCCAGTACTTC; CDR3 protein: CASSMGGTRRVETQYF
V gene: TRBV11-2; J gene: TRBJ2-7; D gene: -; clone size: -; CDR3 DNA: TGTGCCAGCAGCTTAGACGGTACCTACGAGCAGTACTTC; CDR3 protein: CASSLDGTYEQYF
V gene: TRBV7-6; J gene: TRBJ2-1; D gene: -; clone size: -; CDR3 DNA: TGTGCCAGCAGCTACACAGAACGGGGTGAGCAGTTCTTC; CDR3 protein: CASSYTERGEQFF
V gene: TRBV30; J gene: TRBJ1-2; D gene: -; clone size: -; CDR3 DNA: TGTGCCTGGAGTGTAGGCGGGGACTATGGCTACACCTTC; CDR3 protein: CAWSVGGDYGYTF